The clone carrying this TCR beta chain was recorded a few times. From germline, CDR1 is ENHRY and CDR2 SYGVKD. The V and J ends lost 0 bases and 0 bases respectively, with 8 bases between them. The CDR3 covers 15 residues. TCRdb's table, derived via immunoSEQ multiplex PCR, lists solely in-frame clones and lacks some. The sample yields a few hundred thousand clones, 70% to 90% seen once. This sample was included in a study of blood T cell repertoires in COVID-19. Sequenced sample: PBMCs or T cells enriched from blood (not recorded which). The TCR sequence derives from a woman between 50 and 59 years old who had recovered from COVID-19. This chain links TRBV10-3 with TRBJ1-1, with unresolved D. CDR3 sequence: CAISESELLNTEAFF. For the CDR3, the DNA is TGTGCCATCAGTGAGTCGGAGCTCCTGAACACTGAAGCTTTCTTT.